This is a list of T cell receptor beta chains from one sample in a study of T cell responses to AZD1222 COVID-19 vaccine. Data came from immunoSEQ multiplex PCR; TCRdb stores just in-frame clones and leaves some out. The table records about 91,000 clones, roughly 90% of them present only once. The sample here was peripheral blood, taken 28 days after the second AZD1222 dose. The source of these receptors is an adult who received the AZD1222 COVID-19 vaccine. Both conserved end residues are part of each CDR3. A D gene is named only where the DNA matches it firmly. Not all rows give a size; the values are once, few, many and, for expanded clones, a class.

D	length	V	size	J	DNA	CDR3
TRBD1	16	TRBV5-4	.	TRBJ1-2	TGTGCCAGCAGCCGACAACAGGGGGCGATCGGCTATGGCTACACCTTC	CASSRQQGAIGYGYTF
.	16	TRBV7-9	.	TRBJ2-2	TGTGCCAGCAGCGCCCGCTTTTCAGACAACACCGGGGAGCTGTTTTTT	CASSARFSDNTGELFF
TRBD2	14	TRBV9	.	TRBJ2-5	TGTGCCAGCAGCGTAGGGGGGGGATCGGAGACCCAGTACTTC	CASSVGGGSETQYF
TRBD2	17	TRBV10-3	few	TRBJ2-3	TGTGCCATCAGTGAGCCCCCAGGGCGGGGGGCCCGAGAGACGCAGTATTTT	CAISEPPGRGARETQYF
TRBD1	14	TRBV5-1	.	TRBJ1-2	TGCGCCAGCAGCCCAGGACAGGGGTTTAGTGGCTACACCTTC	CASSPGQGFSGYTF
TRBD1	13	TRBV24-1	.	TRBJ1-1	TGTGCCACCTCCCTCACAGGGGACACTGAAGCTTTCTTT	CATSLTGDTEAFF
.	12	TRBV12-3/TRBV12-4	.	TRBJ1-2	TGTGCCACCCCACGGGGCCGCTATGGCTACACCTTC	CATPRGRYGYTF
TRBD2	17	TRBV27	.	TRBJ2-2	TGTGCCAGCAGTCACCCGATCGGGGGGGCAAAGACCGGGGAGCTGTTTTTT	CASSHPIGGAKTGELFF
TRBD1	16	TRBV19	.	TRBJ1-2	TGTGCCAGTACATCCCTAAGACAGGGGGTGACCTATGGCTACACCTTC	CASTSLRQGVTYGYTF
.	15	TRBV6-5	.	TRBJ2-1	TGTGCCAGCAGTTACTCGAGTGTAGTCAGCTTTGAGCAGTTCTTC	CASSYSSVVSFEQFF
.	12	TRBV5-1	.	TRBJ1-1	TGCGCCAGCAGCCCGTCGGGATTCGGCGCTTTCTTT	CASSPSGFGAFF
.	15	TRBV6-5	.	TRBJ1-1	TGTGCCAGCAGTCGAAAGCCGGGACCCTCACATGAAGCTTTCTTT	CASSRKPGPSHEAFF
.	16	TRBV10-3	.	TRBJ2-7	TGTGCCATCAGTGAGGGAAGGAGGGCTGCCTCCTACGAGCAGTACTTC	CAISEGRRAASYEQYF
TRBD1	13	TRBV6-5	.	TRBJ1-2	TGTGCCAGCAGGGGGGGACAGGTCTATGGCTACACCTTC	CASRGGQVYGYTF
TRBD1	16	TRBV19	.	TRBJ1-2	TGTGCCAGTAGTGTGGGACAGGGGGCGCGAGGCTATGGCTACACCTTC	CASSVGQGARGYGYTF
.	13	TRBV19	.	TRBJ1-5	TGTGCCAGTAGTGTCAGGGGCGACCAGCCCCAGCATTTT	CASSVRGDQPQHF
.	14	TRBV5-6	.	TRBJ1-2	TGTGCCAGCAGCTTGGGGACTGGACCCTATGGCTACACCTTC	CASSLGTGPYGYTF
.	13	TRBV28	.	TRBJ2-7	TGTGCCAGCAGTTTGGACCCGAGGTACGAGCAGTACTTC	CASSLDPRYEQYF
.	14	TRBV7-6	.	TRBJ1-1	TGTGCCAGCAGCTTAGGGCAGGGAAACACTGAAGCTTTCTTT	CASSLGQGNTEAFF
.	16	TRBV15	.	TRBJ1-2	TGTGCCACCAGCCCAAGAGAGGGGGACGAACGTTATGGCTACACCTTC	CATSPREGDERYGYTF
.	19	TRBV9	.	TRBJ2-1	TGTGCCAGCAGCGTAGCTCCCTCCGGGAGCAGCCGCGTCTACAATGAGCAGTTCTTC	CASSVAPSGSSRVYNEQFF
.	15	TRBV5-1	.	TRBJ2-1	TGCGCCAGCAGCTTGGCCCAGGCCAGGTACAATGAGCAGTTCTTC	CASSLAQARYNEQFF
.	16	TRBV19	.	TRBJ2-1	TGTGCCAGTAGTATTCCCGGCAGGGCCCCCTACAATGAGCAGTTCTTC	CASSIPGRAPYNEQFF
.	13	TRBV5-6	.	TRBJ2-7	TGTGCCAGCAGCGGGGCGAACCACTACGAGCATTACTTC	CASSGANHYEHYF
.	14	TRBV10-2	.	TRBJ1-3	TGCGCCAGCAGGGAGGTGAGCTCTGGAAACACCATATATTTT	CASREVSSGNTIYF
.	15	TRBV24-1	.	TRBJ1-2	TGTGCCACCAGCCCTAACCGTCGCCAGGACTATGGCTACACCTTC	CATSPNRRQDYGYTF
TRBD1	16	TRBV7-9	.	TRBJ2-2	TGTGCCAGCAGCTTAGAAGTGACAGGGCTCACCGGGGAGCTGTTTTTT	CASSLEVTGLTGELFF
TRBD1	13	TRBV3-1/TRBV3-2	.	TRBJ2-7	TGTGCCAGCAGCCCTGGACAGGGTTACGAGCAGTACTTC	CASSPGQGYEQYF
.	14	TRBV3-1/TRBV3-2	.	TRBJ1-1	TGTGCCAGCAGCCAAGAAATGTCAGTCACTGAAGCTTTCTTT	CASSQEMSVTEAFF
TRBD1	13	TRBV30	.	TRBJ1-2	TGTGCCTGGAGTCTAGGGACAGGGCATGGCTACACCTTC	CAWSLGTGHGYTF
.	16	TRBV11-2	.	TRBJ2-7	TGTGCCAGCAGCTTCGGGACAACTGGACGGGACTACGAGCAGTACTTC	CASSFGTTGRDYEQYF
TRBD1	14	TRBV19	.	TRBJ2-2	TGTGCCAGTAGCGGGACAGGGGGTACCGGGGAGCTGTTTTTT	CASSGTGGTGELFF
.	13	TRBV11-3	.	TRBJ1-2	TGTGCCAGCAGCTTAGTAGGGGCTGACGGCTACACCTTC	CASSLVGADGYTF
.	14	TRBV11-2	once	TRBJ1-3	TGTGCCAGCAGCCCCCCGGACTCCAGAAACACCATATATTTT	CASSPPDSRNTIYF
TRBD1	17	TRBV9	.	TRBJ1-3	TGTGCCAGCAGCGTAGTCCCAGGGGGCAGCTCTGGAAACACCATATATTTT	CASSVVPGGSSGNTIYF
.	14	TRBV18	.	TRBJ1-2	TGTGCCAGCTCACCGTCGCAGTATAACTATGGCTACACCTTC	CASSPSQYNYGYTF
TRBD1	17	TRBV7-6	.	TRBJ2-1	TGTGCCAGCAGCTTAGTTGCCGGGACAGAGATCTCACCTGAGCAGTTCTTC	CASSLVAGTEISPEQFF
.	13	TRBV4-1	.	TRBJ1-1	TGCGCCAGCAGCCAAGATAGATACGGTGGAGCTTTCTTT	CASSQDRYGGAFF
.	17	TRBV6-2/TRBV6-3	.	TRBJ2-2	TGTGCCAGCAGTTACTCGAATTTCGGACAGCACACCGGGGAGCTGTTTTTT	CASSYSNFGQHTGELFF
.	13	TRBV30	.	TRBJ1-2	TGTGCCTGGAGTGGGGCAGGGGACTATGGCTACACCTTC	CAWSGAGDYGYTF
TRBD1	16	TRBV18	.	TRBJ1-4	TGTGCCAGCTCACCTAACTTCGGGACAGCTAATGAAAAACTGTTTTTT	CASSPNFGTANEKLFF
TRBD1	17	TRBV5-1	.	TRBJ1-4	TGCGCCAGCAGGCCGGGACAGGGGCTTGCAACTAATGAAAAACTGTTTTTT	CASRPGQGLATNEKLFF